One sample yielded the 10 T cell receptor beta chains listed below, sequenced in a study of blood T cell repertoires in COVID-19. TCRdb's copy holds only in-frame clones and misses some; the assay was immunoSEQ multiplex PCR. The sample lists under 50,000 clones; approximately 84% were seen once. The material sequenced was peripheral blood. All receptors derive from a middle-aged man with active COVID-19.

This clone showed up just once. V and J are TRBV6-6 and TRBJ2-3; 10 bases line up with TRBD1. CDR3 length: 15 amino acids. Germline V gene lookup returns CDR1 MNHNY and CDR2 SVGAGI (reference sequence). J was trimmed by 3 bases and V by 5 bases; bases with no gene match: 5. The CDR3 nucleotides read TGTGCCAGCAGTCGATGGACAGGGGGTACAGATACGCAGTATTTT. Translation gives CASSRWTGGTDTQYF.

The gene calls are TRBV7-2 and TRBJ2-7; 8 bases are a match to TRBD2. V dropped 4 bases and J dropped 6; count of bases not matched to a gene: 8. The germline V gene has CDR1 SGHTA and CDR2 FQGNSA. The CDR3 totals 14 residues. The CDR3 protein is CASSSFGLAFEQYF. The CDR3 region has the DNA TGTGCCAGCAGCTCATTCGGACTAGCCTTCGAGCAGTACTTC.

This clone was counted once. This chain uses TRBV7-9 with TRBJ1-6; D is unclear. The CDR3 length is 12 residues. Germline V gene data show CDR1 as SEHNR and CDR2 as FQNEAQ (reference sequence). Trimming took off 5 bases at V and 7 bases at J, with 6 bases between the two ends. This CDR3 reads CASSLLNSPLHF. The CDR3 bases are TGTGCCAGCAGCCTTCTCAATTCACCCCTCCACTTT.

The gene calls are TRBV18 and TRBJ1-1, with a possible D match to TRBD1 (6 bases). V was cut by 4 bases and J by 5 bases, with 23 bases left in between. Germline CDR1 reads KGHSH; CDR2 reads LQKENI. CDR3 length: 17 amino acids. The CDR3 DNA is TGTGCCAGCTCACGGCCGCCGGCGGGTGGGGGCGGAACTGAAGCTTTCTTT. Translating it yields CASSRPPAGGGGTEAFF. Supplemented by reference TRBV18 and TRBJ1-1, the full variable domain reads NAGVMQNPRHLVRRRGQEARLRCSPMKGHSHVYWYRQLPEEGLKFMVYLQKENIIDESGMPKERFSAEFPKEGPSILRIQQVVRGDSAAYFCASSRPPAGGGGTEAFFGQGTRLTVV.

The chain is built from TRBV10-2 and TRBJ1-2; weak D call: TRBD1 (5 bases). The germline V gene has CDR1 WSHSY and CDR2 SAAADI. The CDR3 consists of 14 residues. The V end lost 2 bases, the J end lost 4 bases, and 11 bases lay between the germline ends. The CDR3 is CASSEARDVYGYTF. The CDR3, as DNA: TGCGCCAGCAGTGAGGCCAGGGATGTCTATGGCTACACCTTC.

V usage is TRBV7-8 and J usage is TRBJ1-1, with 8 bases that match TRBD1. The CDR3 totals 19 residues. Germline V CDR1 and CDR2: SGHVS, FQNEAQ. V dropped 5 bases and J dropped 0; count of bases not matched to a gene: 17. CDR3 sequence: CASSPMRTGSRGLNTEAFF. Written as DNA, the CDR3 is TGTGCCAGCAGCCCCATGAGGACAGGGAGCAGAGGGTTGAACACTGAAGCTTTCTTT.

The chain carries TRBV14 and TRBJ2-7; 7 positions agree with TRBD2. J lost 5 bases, V lost 4 bases, and 8 bases had no gene match. Germline V gives CDR1 SGHDN, CDR2 FVKESK. This CDR3 contains 14 residues. CDR3 DNA: TGTGCCAGCAGCCCTATGGGGGGGGGACACGAGCAGTACTTC. Amino acids: CASSPMGGGHEQYF.

As DNA, the CDR3 is TGTGCCAGTCAGGGAGGCCACGAGCAGTACTTC. Translating gives CASQGGHEQYF. The chain joins TRBV6-6 to TRBJ2-7, with D maybe TRBD2 (6 bases). CDR1 is MNHNY, CDR2 SVGAGI, per germline (reference sequence). Trimming stripped 9 bases from V and 5 bases from J, with 11 bases between. CDR3 size: 11 residues.

CDR3 region: CASSPGQMRGSSPLHF. As DNA, the CDR3 is TGCGCCAGCAGCCCGGGACAGATGAGGGGTAGTTCACCCCTCCACTTT. V gene TRBV4-1 combines with J gene TRBJ1-6; 7 bases are shared with TRBD1. V shed 4 bases, J shed 9 bases, and the junction held 12 bases outside the gene matches. In germline, CDR1 is MGHRA, CDR2 YSYEKL. The CDR3 is 16 residues long.

This clone has only one observation. The gene calls are TRBV10-3 and TRBJ2-1, with 9 bases that match TRBD1. The V gene's germline CDR1 is ENHRY and CDR2 SYGVKD. J lost 9 bases, V lost 3 bases, and 6 bases had no gene match. The CDR3 loop spans 14 amino acids. CDR3: CAISEGTGRGEQFF. For the CDR3, the DNA is TGTGCCATCAGTGAAGGGACAGGGAGAGGTGAGCAGTTCTTC.